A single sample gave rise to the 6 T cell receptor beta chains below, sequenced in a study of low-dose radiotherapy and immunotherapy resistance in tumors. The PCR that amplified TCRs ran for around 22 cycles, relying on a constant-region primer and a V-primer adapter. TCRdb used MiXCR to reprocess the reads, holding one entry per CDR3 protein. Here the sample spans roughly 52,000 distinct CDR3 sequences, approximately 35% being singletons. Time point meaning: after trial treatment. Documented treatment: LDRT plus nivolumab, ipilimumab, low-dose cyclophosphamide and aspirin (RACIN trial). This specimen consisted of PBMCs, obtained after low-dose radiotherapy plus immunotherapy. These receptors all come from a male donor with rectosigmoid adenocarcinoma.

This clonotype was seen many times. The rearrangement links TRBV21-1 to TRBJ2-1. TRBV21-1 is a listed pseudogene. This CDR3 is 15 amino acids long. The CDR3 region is CASSKAYLPYNEQFF. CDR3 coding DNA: TGTGCCAGCAGCAAAGCCTATTTGCCCTACAATGAGCAGTTCTTC.

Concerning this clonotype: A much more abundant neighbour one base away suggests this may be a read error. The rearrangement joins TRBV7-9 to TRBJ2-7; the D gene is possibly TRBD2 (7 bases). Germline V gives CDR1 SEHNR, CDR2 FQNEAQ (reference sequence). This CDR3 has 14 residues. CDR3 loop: CVSSRGAGYNEQYF. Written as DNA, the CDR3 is TGTGTCAGCAGCCGGGGGGCAGGGTATAACGAGCAGTACTTC.

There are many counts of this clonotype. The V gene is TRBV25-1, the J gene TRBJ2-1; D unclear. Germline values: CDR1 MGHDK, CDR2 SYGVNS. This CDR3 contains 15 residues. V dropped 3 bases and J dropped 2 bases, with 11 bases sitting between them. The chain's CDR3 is CASSDPASAYNEQFF. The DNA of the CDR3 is TGTGCCAGCAGTGACCCCGCAAGCGCCTACAATGAGCAGTTCTTC. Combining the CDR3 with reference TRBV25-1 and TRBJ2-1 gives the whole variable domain EADIYQTPRYLVIGTGKKITLECSQTMGHDKMYWYQQDPGMELHLIHYSYGVNSTEKGDLSSESTVSRIRTEHFPLTLESARPSHTSQYLCASSDPASAYNEQFFGPGTRLTVL.

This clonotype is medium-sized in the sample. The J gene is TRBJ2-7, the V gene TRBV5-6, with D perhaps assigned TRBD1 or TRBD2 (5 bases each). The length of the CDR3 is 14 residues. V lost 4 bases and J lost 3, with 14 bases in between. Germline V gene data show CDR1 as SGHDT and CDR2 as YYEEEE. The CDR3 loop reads CASSPVEGIYEQYF. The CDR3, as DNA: TGTGCCAGCAGCCCCGTCGAGGGGATCTACGAGCAGTACTTC.

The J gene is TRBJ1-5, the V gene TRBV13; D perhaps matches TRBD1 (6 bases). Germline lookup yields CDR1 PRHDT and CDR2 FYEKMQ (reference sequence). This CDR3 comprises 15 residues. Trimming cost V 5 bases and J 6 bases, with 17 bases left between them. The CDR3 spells CASSEGGNRVQPQHF. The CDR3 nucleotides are TGTGCCAGCAGCGAGGGGGGCAATCGGGTTCAGCCCCAGCATTTT.

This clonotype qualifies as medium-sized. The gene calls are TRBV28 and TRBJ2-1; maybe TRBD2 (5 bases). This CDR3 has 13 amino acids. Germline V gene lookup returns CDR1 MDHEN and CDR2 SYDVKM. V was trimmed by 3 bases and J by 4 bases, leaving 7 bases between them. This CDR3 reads CASSFRGYNEQFF. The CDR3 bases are TGTGCCAGCAGTTTCCGGGGATACAATGAGCAGTTCTTC.